The 8 T cell receptor beta chains reported below all come from one sample, sequenced in a study of early T cells in non-severe SARS-CoV-2 infection. TCRdb recomputed calls from the 5' RACE reads with MiXCR, one row per CDR3 protein. Of roughly 100,000 distinct CDR3 sequences in the sample, less than 15% were seen once. The starting material was whole blood, obtained at baseline. Receptors originate from an adult who was a healthcare worker with PCR-confirmed SARS-CoV-2 infection or an uninfected control (not recorded which).

This clonotype was observed at least ten times. The chain is built from TRBV5-1 and TRBJ2-1, with a possible D match to TRBD1 (6 bases). Trimming shortened V by 0 bases and J by 3 bases, and 10 bases separated the two germline ends. The CDR3 contains 15 residues. Per germline, CDR1 SGHRS and CDR2 YFSETQ. CDR3 coding DNA: TGCGCCAGCAGCTTGGACAGGGAGCACTACAATGAGCAGTTCTTC. Amino acid sequence: CASSLDREHYNEQFF.

The chain uses TRBV5-1 and TRBJ2-2, with unresolved D. Germline CDR1 reads SGHRS; CDR2 reads YFSETQ. This CDR3 comprises 17 residues. V was cut by 5 bases and J by 0 bases, with 17 bases left in between. This CDR3 is CASSAYLSTSNTGELFF. The CDR3 DNA reads as TGCGCCAGCAGTGCTTACCTCTCGACATCGAACACCGGGGAGCTGTTTTTT.

The chain links TRBV9 to TRBJ2-7; D may be TRBD2 (5 bases). The CDR3 loop spans 14 amino acids. V gave up 1 base and J gave up 5 bases, with 13 bases separating them. Germline CDR1 and CDR2: SGDLS and YYNGEE. CDR3 in DNA: TGTGCCAGCAGCGTAACGGGGTCAGTTGACGAGCAGTACTTC. The encoded protein is CASSVTGSVDEQYF.

This clonotype was seen ten or more times. This chain connects TRBV11-2 to TRBJ2-1, with 9 positions matching TRBD2. CDR1 is SGHAT and CDR2 is FQNNGV in the germline V gene. This CDR3 is 16 amino acids long. V shed 4 bases and J 2 bases; nucleotides not matched to a gene: 6. The CDR3 loop reads CASSSGTSLPYNEQFF. The CDR3 nucleotides read TGTGCCAGCAGCTCCGGGACTAGCTTGCCCTACAATGAGCAGTTCTTC.

The chain joins TRBV29-1 to TRBJ2-7; 10 bases agree with TRBD1. The V segment lost 1 base and the J segment 2 bases; nucleotides outside the gene matches: 2. Germline V gives CDR1 SQVTM, CDR2 ANQGSEA. There are 14 residues in the CDR3. DNA of the CDR3: TGCAGCGTTGAAGGACAGGGGGCACCCTACGAGCAGTACTTC. It yields the protein CSVEGQGAPYEQYF.

The V gene is TRBV18, the J gene TRBJ1-1; tentatively, D is TRBD1 (5 bases). The CDR3 spans 12 residues. The V gene lost 3 bases and the J gene lost 9 bases, with 11 bases spanning the gap. From germline, CDR1 is KGHSH and CDR2 LQKENI. The CDR3 loop is CASSPAGDKAFF. The CDR3 region has the DNA TGTGCCAGCTCACCGGCGGGGGATAAAGCTTTCTTT.

The chain couples TRBV11-3 to TRBJ1-2; D might be TRBD1 (5 bases). V gave up 5 bases and J gave up 7 bases, with 14 bases separating them. This CDR3 spans 13 amino acids. Germline CDR1 and CDR2: SGHNT and YENEEA. DNA for the CDR3: TGTGCCAGCAGCCAGAATACGGGACTTGGCTACACCTTC. Its translation: CASSQNTGLGYTF.

This chain uses TRBV6-4 with TRBJ2-3; 11 bases align to TRBD2. J gave up 5 bases and V 6 bases, and 7 bases lay outside the gene matches. The CDR3 runs 15 residues. Germline V lookup: CDR1 MRHNA, CDR2 SNTAGT. CDR3 sequence: CASSGLAGGRDTQYF. As DNA, the CDR3 is TGTGCCAGCAGCGGTCTAGCGGGGGGTCGAGATACGCAGTATTTT.